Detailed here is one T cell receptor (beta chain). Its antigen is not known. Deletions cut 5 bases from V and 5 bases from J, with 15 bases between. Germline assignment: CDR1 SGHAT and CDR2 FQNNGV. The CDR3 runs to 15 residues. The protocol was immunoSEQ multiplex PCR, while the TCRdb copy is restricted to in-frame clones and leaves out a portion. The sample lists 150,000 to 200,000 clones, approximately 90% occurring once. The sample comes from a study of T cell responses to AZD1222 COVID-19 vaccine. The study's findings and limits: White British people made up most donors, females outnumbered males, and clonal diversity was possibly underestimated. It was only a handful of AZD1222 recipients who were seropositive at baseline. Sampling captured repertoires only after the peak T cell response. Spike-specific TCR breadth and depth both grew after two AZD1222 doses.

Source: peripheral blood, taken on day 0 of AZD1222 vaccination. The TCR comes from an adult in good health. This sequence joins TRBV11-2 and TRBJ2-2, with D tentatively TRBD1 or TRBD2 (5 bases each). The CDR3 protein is CASSEPGPSTGELFF. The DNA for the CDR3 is TGTGCCAGCAGCGAGCCGGGACCCTCTACCGGGGAGCTGTTTTTT.